This entry lists 23 T cell receptor beta chains sequenced from one sample in a study of tumor-infiltrating lymphocytes in localized non-small cell lung cancer. Generated by immunoSEQ multiplex PCR, the TCRdb table keeps only in-frame clones and is missing some. The table lists about 15,000 clones, roughly 70% of them singletons. Sequencing was carried out using uninvolved lung tissue not adjacent to the tumor. These receptors were collected from a human donor with non-small cell lung cancer.

This clone showed up just a few times. The chain carries TRBV6-5 and TRBJ1-5; tentatively, D is TRBD1 (5 bases). Germline V gives CDR1 MNHEY, CDR2 SVGAGI. CDR3 size: 14 residues. The V gene lost 6 bases and the J gene lost 0 bases, with 9 bases spanning the gap. The CDR3 sequence is CASRDRGSNQPQHF. For the CDR3, the DNA is TGTGCCAGCAGGGATAGGGGTAGCAATCAGCCCCAGCATTTT.

In its sample, this clone was seen a few times. V gene TRBV27 combines with J gene TRBJ2-1; 12 nucleotides match TRBD2. J gave up 0 bases and V 2 bases, and 11 bases lay outside the gene matches. This CDR3 contains 20 residues. From germline, CDR1 is MNHEY and CDR2 SMNVEV (reference sequence). Here the CDR3 DNA reads TGTGCCAGCAGTTTAACGGCTGGACTAGCGGGGTTCAGCTCCTACAATGAGCAGTTCTTC. This encodes CASSLTAGLAGFSSYNEQFF.

The chain has TRBV13 and TRBJ2-5; 10 bases align to TRBD2. V shed 3 bases and J 5 bases; nucleotides not matched to a gene: 6. This CDR3 spans 15 amino acids. From germline, CDR1 is PRHDT and CDR2 FYEKMQ (reference sequence). The CDR3 coding sequence is TGTGCCAGCAGCTTTGACTCGGGACTAGCGGAGACCCAGTACTTC. Translated, it gives CASSFDSGLAETQYF.

J is TRBJ2-1 and V is TRBV11-2, with D perhaps matching TRBD2 (5 bases). This CDR3 has 12 amino acids. CDR1 is SGHAT, CDR2 FQNNGV, per germline. V was cut by 5 bases and J by 8 bases, with 10 bases left in between. Here the CDR3 reads CASSPVRDEQFF. CDR3 coding DNA: TGTGCCAGCAGCCCTGTGAGGGATGAGCAGTTCTTC.

This rearrangement joins TRBV4-1 to TRBJ1-5; D is uncertain. Germline V lookup: CDR1 MGHRA, CDR2 YSYEKL. CDR3 size: 16 residues. Trimming left V 6 bases short and J 3 bases short, with 18 bases between. The CDR3 DNA reads TGCGCCAGCAGTCAACCCACTACTCCAATCAATCAGCCCCAGCATTTT. Residues: CASSQPTTPINQPQHF.

This clone was detected once. This sequence joins TRBV7-8 and TRBJ1-5; D gene unclear. Between the trimmed V and J ends, which lost 2 bases and 0 bases, there was a span of 11 bases. The CDR3 consists of 16 residues. The germline V gene encodes CDR1 SGHVS and CDR2 FQNEAQ. CDR3 nucleotide sequence: TGTGCCAGCAGCTTAAGAGGTCAGCATAGCAATCAGCCCCAGCATTTT. As protein: CASSLRGQHSNQPQHF.

The chain links TRBV30 to TRBJ1-4, with 11 bases that match TRBD1. The CDR3 is 16 amino acids. Germline CDR1 and CDR2: GTSNPN and SVGIG (reference sequence). With 3 bases clipped from V and 0 bases from J, the junction kept 3 bases outside the gene matches. This CDR3 reads CAWSPGQGATNEKLFF. The CDR3 nucleotides read TGTGCCTGGAGCCCGGGACAGGGGGCAACTAATGAAAAACTGTTTTTT.

This clone was found a few times. The chain recombines TRBV7-9 with TRBJ2-7; 8 bases match TRBD1. The V gene's germline CDR1 is SEHNR and CDR2 FQNEAQ (reference sequence). With 1 base clipped from V and 3 bases from J, the junction kept 2 bases outside the gene matches. The CDR3 runs 14 residues. This CDR3 reads CASSLGTGLYEQYF. The DNA for the CDR3 is TGTGCCAGCAGCTTAGGGACAGGGCTCTACGAGCAGTACTTC.

The V gene is TRBV19, the J gene TRBJ2-1, with 8 bases matching TRBD2. CDR3 size: 17 residues. Looked up from germline, CDR1 is LNHDA and CDR2 is SQIVND (reference sequence). V trimming: 2 bases; J trimming: 5 bases; junction bases outside the gene matches: 11. The CDR3 DNA follows: TGTGCCAGTAGTATAACCGGTAGCGGGAAATTAAACAATGAGCAGTTCTTC. Its protein is CASSITGSGKLNNEQFF.

This clone was seen only once. This rearrangement joins TRBV7-2 to TRBJ2-7, with no clear D. Trimming pared 5 bases from V and 7 bases from J, leaving 12 bases between. There are 12 residues in the CDR3. Germline CDR1 and CDR2: SGHTA and FQGNSA. The chain's CDR3 is CASSPTRSEQYF. In DNA form, the CDR3 reads TGTGCCAGCAGCCCAACTCGGAGTGAGCAGTACTTC.

This chain connects TRBV2 to TRBJ2-3; 7 positions agree with TRBD2. Germline assignment: CDR1 SNHLY and CDR2 FYNNEI. Trimming removed 4 bases from V and 3 bases from J; junction bases left unmatched: 7. The CDR3 sequence is 15 residues long. The DNA of the CDR3 is TGTGCCAGCAGTGGGGGGGGGAGGAAGACAGATACGCAGTATTTT. Translating gives CASSGGGRKTDTQYF.

This rearrangement joins TRBV7-3 to TRBJ2-7; D is uncertain. The CDR3 sequence is 13 residues long. Deletions cut 3 bases from V and 3 bases from J, with 9 bases between. The V gene's germline CDR1 is SGHTA and CDR2 FQGTGA. In DNA, the CDR3 is TGTGCCAGCAGCTTGGGGTCTTTCTACGAGCAGTACTTC. Translating gives CASSLGSFYEQYF.

The chain employs TRBV27 and TRBJ1-5, with a weak D call TRBD1 (5 bases). Germline loops: CDR1 MNHEY, CDR2 SMNVEV (reference sequence). Trimming removed 3 bases from V and 4 bases from J, with 16 bases in between. The CDR3 has 16 residues. CDR3 nucleotides: TGTGCCAGCAGTTTTCGGGGCCTAACCGGGAATCAGCCCCAGCATTTT. This encodes CASSFRGLTGNQPQHF.

The V and J genes are TRBV4-2 and TRBJ1-5, with no clear D. The CDR3 is made up of 14 amino acids. The germline CDR1 and CDR2 sequences are LGHNA and YNFKEQ. Trimming pared 3 bases from V and 2 bases from J, leaving 8 bases between. The CDR3 sequence is CASSQGDGNQPQHF. In DNA form, the CDR3 reads TGTGCCAGCAGCCAGGGTGACGGCAATCAGCCCCAGCATTTT.

The V call is TRBV28, the J call TRBJ1-6; 8 bases match TRBD1. Germline V gives CDR1 MDHEN, CDR2 SYDVKM. The CDR3 consists of 15 residues. Trimming removed 0 bases from V and 6 bases from J; junction bases left unmatched: 1. The CDR3 coding sequence is TGTGCCAGCAGTTTATGGGACAGGGCTAATTCACCCCTCCACTTT. It specifies CASSLWDRANSPLHF.

This clone was counted a few times. The V call is TRBV2, the J call TRBJ2-7, with TRBD1 identical over 9 bases. Germline CDR1 SNHLY, CDR2 FYNNEI. This CDR3 spans 17 amino acids. Trimming cost V 2 bases and J 4 bases; bases outside gene matches: 12. CDR3 bases: TGTGCCAGCAGTGAAAGTTGGACAGGGGTCTCCCTTTACGAGCAGTACTTC. Amino acid sequence: CASSESWTGVSLYEQYF. The entire variable domain, with the rest obtained from reference TRBV2 and TRBJ2-7, is as follows: EPEVTQTPSHQVTQMGQEVILRCVPISNHLYFYWYRQILGQKVEFLVSFYNNEISEKSEIFDDQFSVERPDGSNFTLKIRSTKLEDSAMYFCASSESWTGVSLYEQYFGPGTRLTVT.

The chain combines TRBV5-1 with TRBJ1-2; D ambiguous. Between the trimmed V and J ends, which lost 1 base and 6 bases, there was a span of 13 bases. The CDR3 spans 14 residues. Germline assignment: CDR1 SGHRS and CDR2 YFSETQ. Here the CDR3 reads CASSLSGRDHGYTF. CDR3 sequence (DNA): TGCGCCAGCAGCTTGTCCGGGAGGGATCATGGCTACACCTTC.

The chain couples TRBV7-2 to TRBJ2-5; D unclear. The CDR3 contains 15 residues. From germline, CDR1 is SGHTA and CDR2 FQGNSA. Trimming cost V 3 bases and J 2 bases, with 13 bases left between them. CDR3 DNA: TGTGCCAGCAGCTTGGCCGACGGACCGCAAGAGACCCAGTACTTC. Translated, it gives CASSLADGPQETQYF.

This sequence joins TRBV6-1 and TRBJ2-7, with D perhaps matching TRBD1 (6 bases). Between the trimmed V and J ends, which lost 0 bases and 5 bases, there was a span of 11 bases. This CDR3 has 14 residues. Germline values: CDR1 MNHNS, CDR2 SASEGT. The CDR3 region is CASSEAGGANEQYF. The CDR3 region has the DNA TGTGCCAGCAGTGAAGCTGGGGGCGCGAACGAGCAGTACTTC.

The chain is built from TRBV7-9 and TRBJ2-7; weak D call: TRBD1 (6 bases). The CDR3 runs to 15 residues. Trimming removed 5 bases at V and 5 bases at J, with 19 bases between. CDR1 is SEHNR, CDR2 FQNEAQ, per germline (reference sequence). CDR3 in amino acids: CASSPGQGFLDEQYF. In nucleotides, the CDR3 is TGTGCCAGCAGCCCCGGTCAGGGGTTTTTAGACGAGCAGTACTTC.

This clone turned up a few times. The rearrangement joins TRBV7-2 to TRBJ2-3; TRBD1 matches 9 bases. With V trimmed by 2 bases and J by 1 base, 4 bases remained unmatched. This CDR3 contains 16 residues. Germline V gene lookup returns CDR1 SGHTA and CDR2 FQGNSA. This CDR3 is CASSLFGQGRTDTQYF. The CDR3 DNA reads as TGTGCCAGCAGCTTATTTGGACAGGGGCGCACAGATACGCAGTATTTT.

The chain links TRBV19 to TRBJ1-2, with TRBD1 matching 7 bases. Trimming removed 5 bases from V and 7 bases from J; junction bases left unmatched: 4. CDR1 is LNHDA, CDR2 SQIVND, per germline (reference sequence). The CDR3 length is 12 residues. CDR3 amino acids: CASSFNRGGYTF. The CDR3 coding sequence is TGTGCCAGTAGTTTTAACAGGGGTGGCTACACCTTC.

About this clone: The junction does not match germline at one end; this may be a read error. The chain is built from TRBV7-7 and TRBJ2-7; TRBD1 matches at 8 bases. CDR1 SSHAT and CDR2 FNYEAQ come from the germline V gene (reference sequence). The CDR3 has 13 residues. CDR3 sequence reads: CASSRGQAYEQYF. The CDR3 nucleotides read TGTGCTAGCAGCCGGGGACAGGCCTACGAGCAGTACTTC.